This TCR beta chain was found in a study of cytomegalovirus exposure and HLA in healthy donors. The study, taken as a whole, reports: Three CMV-associated chains proved CMV antigen-specific in vitro.

The junction had 3 bases not matched to a gene; V was cut back by 4 bases and J by 6 bases. Germline CDR1 reads MNHEY; CDR2 reads SVGAGI. The CDR3 is made up of 13 amino acids. With regard to this clone: Its antigen is currently unknown.

Primers included in the PCR were 60 Vbeta and 13 Jbeta primers. Sequencing was performed with immunoSEQ multiplex PCR; in TCRdb, only in-frame clones are kept and a portion is missing. The sample consists of fewer than 120,000 clones, over 65% of them appearing once. V gene TRBV6-5 combines with J gene TRBJ2-7; the match to TRBD1 covers 10 bases. Sequencing input: PBMCs. This receptor was obtained from a man aged 25-45 years in good health and CMV-seropositive. CDR3 in DNA: TGTGCCAGCAGTTCCGGGACAGGGGCCGAGCAGTACTTC. It encodes CASSSGTGAEQYF.